This is a list of T cell receptor beta chains from one sample in a study of blood T cell repertoires in COVID-19. Generated by immunoSEQ multiplex PCR, the TCRdb table keeps only in-frame clones and is missing some. The sample includes more than 110,000 clones, about 87% of them seen just once. Material: peripheral blood. Every receptor here comes from a woman aged 40 to 50 with acute or convalescent COVID-19. Each CDR3 is given with its conserved first and last residue. The D gene is left open where the match is weak. Expanded clones are given a class, and other clones once, few, many or no size at all.

13	.	TRBD2	TRBJ2-5	TRBV28	CASSSGGQETQYF	TGTGCCAGCAGTTCCGGGGGGCAAGAGACCCAGTACTTC
17	.	TRBD1	TRBJ2-5	TRBV7-9	CASSPGTGGMYQETQYF	TGTGCCAGCAGCCCCGGGACAGGGGGGATGTACCAAGAGACCCAGTACTTC
13	.	.	TRBJ2-7	TRBV16	CASSQNRVYEQYF	TGTGCCAGCAGCCAAAACAGGGTCTACGAGCAGTACTTC
17	.	.	TRBJ1-2	TRBV21-1	CASSNITDRGGDYGYTF	TGTGCCAGCAGCAACATAACCGACCGAGGAGGGGACTATGGCTACACCTTC
17	.	TRBD2	TRBJ2-3	TRBV7-9	CASSQLAGGPGTDTQYF	TGTGCCAGCAGCCAACTAGCGGGAGGGCCTGGCACAGATACGCAGTATTTT
14	.	.	TRBJ2-5	TRBV6-2/TRBV6-3	CASSPGQGRETQYF	TGTGCCAGCAGCCCGGGGCAGGGTAGGGAGACCCAGTACTTC
16	.	.	TRBJ2-2	TRBV5-6	CASSLGSGRNTGELFF	TGTGCCAGCAGCTTGGGTAGCGGCAGGAACACCGGGGAGCTGTTTTTT
12	.	.	TRBJ2-1	TRBV12-3/TRBV12-4	CASSLSGNEQFF	TGTGCCAGCAGCCTTTCCGGCAATGAGCAGTTCTTC
16	.	.	TRBJ2-5	TRBV5-1	CASSLGQEALLQTQYF	TGCGCCAGCAGCTTGGGCCAGGAGGCGCTTTTGCAGACCCAGTACTTC
14	once	TRBD1	TRBJ1-6	TRBV2	CASRATGGNSPLHF	TGTGCCAGCAGGGCCACAGGGGGTAATTCACCCCTCCACTTT
16	.	.	TRBJ1-5	TRBV7-8	CASSLSGGNSNQPQHF	TGTGCCAGCAGCTTAAGCGGGGGGAATAGCAATCAGCCCCAGCATTTT
13	.	TRBD1	TRBJ2-7	TRBV2	CASGGTGEYEQYF	TGTGCCAGCGGGGGGACAGGGGAATACGAGCAGTACTTC
12	.	.	TRBJ2-5	TRBV6-2/TRBV6-3	CASSYSTGTQYF	TGTGCCAGCAGTTACTCGACGGGGACCCAGTACTTC
15	.	.	TRBJ2-7	TRBV5-1	CASSLEGLAFYEQYF	TGCGCCAGCAGCTTGGAGGGCTTAGCGTTCTACGAGCAGTACTTC
15	.	TRBD1	TRBJ2-7	TRBV6-5	CASSYSGTGSYEQYF	TGTGCCAGCAGTTACTCGGGGACAGGGTCCTACGAGCAGTACTTC
16	.	.	TRBJ2-7	TRBV28	CASSLFDRQYFYEQYF	TGTGCCAGCAGTTTATTTGACCGACAGTATTTCTACGAGCAGTACTTC
13	.	TRBD1	TRBJ2-7	TRBV2	CARGTGANYEQYF	TGTGCCAGAGGAACAGGGGCAAATTACGAGCAGTACTTC
15	.	TRBD2	TRBJ2-1	TRBV5-8	CASSSSGSSYNEQFF	TGTGCCAGCAGCTCTAGCGGGAGCTCCTACAATGAGCAGTTCTTC
13	.	.	TRBJ1-1	TRBV6-5	CASSRGGNTEAFF	TGTGCCAGCAGCCGTGGAGGAAACACTGAAGCTTTCTTT
13	few	.	TRBJ1-2	TRBV30	CAWTLGPSHGYTF	TGTGCCTGGACCCTTGGTCCTAGTCATGGCTACACCTTC
16	.	TRBD1	TRBJ1-5	TRBV7-9	CAGSPGQPNSNQPQHF	TGTGCCGGCAGCCCGGGACAGCCCAATAGCAATCAGCCCCAGCATTTT
17	.	TRBD1	TRBJ1-2	TRBV19	CASSHPSRQGGLDGYTF	TGTGCCAGTAGTCACCCTAGTCGACAGGGAGGTTTGGATGGCTACACCTTC
17	.	TRBD1	TRBJ1-5	TRBV11-3	CASRTPQYRGANQPQHF	TGTGCCAGCAGAACCCCCCAATACAGGGGCGCAAATCAGCCCCAGCATTTT
17	.	TRBD2	TRBJ2-3	TRBV3-1/TRBV3-2	CASSKLAGGTSTDTQYF	TGTGCCAGCAGCAAACTAGCGGGGGGCACTAGCACAGATACGCAGTATTTT
14	few	TRBD1	TRBJ1-5	TRBV29-1	CSVRDSGWGQPQHF	TGCAGCGTTCGGGACAGTGGATGGGGTCAGCCCCAGCATTTT
15	.	TRBD2	TRBJ2-1	TRBV4-2	CASSQGLAGVNEQFF	TGTGCCAGCAGCCAGGGACTAGCGGGAGTAAATGAGCAGTTCTTC
16	.	TRBD2	TRBJ2-1	TRBV6-5	CASSYPGTRGADEQFF	TGTGCCAGCAGTTATCCCGGGACTAGGGGGGCTGATGAGCAGTTCTTC
17	.	.	TRBJ2-1	TRBV6-2/TRBV6-3	CASSSSVYGSRGNEQFF	TGTGCCAGCAGTTCCTCCGTATACGGGTCTCGAGGCAATGAGCAGTTCTTC
13	.	.	TRBJ2-7	TRBV28	CASSFFGPYEQYF	TGTGCCAGCAGTTTCTTTGGGCCCTACGAGCAGTACTTC
17	.	TRBD2	TRBJ2-1	TRBV24-1	CATSDGWGGSSYNEQFF	TGTGCCACCAGTGATGGGTGGGGGGGGAGCTCCTACAATGAGCAGTTCTTC
13	.	.	TRBJ1-6	TRBV19	CASRSQRNSPLHF	TGTGCCAGTAGGTCCCAGCGTAATTCACCCCTCCACTTT
15	.	TRBD1	TRBJ2-3	TRBV2	CASNRQGRATDTQYF	TGTGCCAGCAACAGACAGGGAAGGGCGACAGATACGCAGTATTTT
15	.	TRBD1	TRBJ2-7	TRBV13	CASRLQGASSYEQYF	TGTGCCAGCAGGCTCCAGGGGGCAAGCTCCTACGAGCAGTACTTC
14	.	TRBD1	TRBJ1-1	TRBV18	CASSPGQGETEAFF	TGTGCCAGCTCACCGGGACAGGGGGAGACTGAAGCTTTCTTT
10	.	.	TRBJ1-5	TRBV21-1	CASVYQPQHF	TGTGCCAGCGTCTATCAGCCCCAGCATTTT
13	.	.	TRBJ1-2	TRBV6-6	CASTFDISYGYTF	TGTGCCAGCACCTTCGACATTTCTTATGGCTACACCTTC
16	.	TRBD2	TRBJ2-1	TRBV14	CASSPLAGPSYNEQFF	TGTGCCAGCAGCCCTCTAGCGGGGCCCTCCTACAATGAGCAGTTCTTC
15	.	.	TRBJ2-2	TRBV7-2	CASSLGLANTGELFF	TGTGCCAGCAGCTTGGGACTCGCGAACACCGGGGAGCTGTTTTTT
15	.	.	TRBJ2-3	TRBV9	CASSVGQKSTDTQYF	TGTGCCAGCAGCGTAGGGCAGAAGAGCACAGATACGCAGTATTTT
16	.	.	TRBJ2-2	TRBV5-1	CASSLWSGGNTGELFF	TGCGCCAGCAGCTTGTGGAGCGGAGGGAACACCGGGGAGCTGTTTTTT
15	.	.	TRBJ2-7	TRBV7-2	CASSFDSSFSYEQYF	TGTGCCAGCAGCTTTGATTCCAGTTTCTCCTACGAGCAGTACTTC
18	.	TRBD2	TRBJ2-1	TRBV7-3	CASSPSGTSGGDYNEQFF	TGTGCCAGCAGCCCATCCGGGACTAGCGGGGGAGACTACAATGAGCAGTTCTTC
15	few	TRBD2	TRBJ2-1	TRBV19	CASSIEAGTYNEQFF	TGTGCCAGTAGTATAGAAGCGGGAACCTACAATGAGCAGTTCTTC
14	once	TRBD2	TRBJ2-2	TRBV11-3	CASSFGIAGGELFF	TGTGCCAGCAGCTTTGGGATAGCGGGCGGGGAGCTGTTTTTT
12	many	.	TRBJ2-6	TRBV30	CAWLSGANVLTF	TGTGCCTGGCTTTCTGGGGCCAACGTCCTGACTTTC
14	.	TRBD1	TRBJ1-2	TRBV28	CASSTLTGTYGYTF	TGTGCCAGCAGTACTTTGACAGGGACGTATGGCTACACCTTC
14	.	.	TRBJ2-6	TRBV18	CASSLPLGANVLTF	TGTGCCAGCTCCCTCCCACTGGGGGCCAACGTCCTGACTTTC
18	.	TRBD2	TRBJ2-7	TRBV4-1	CASSQDDHVAGFSYEQYF	TGCGCCAGCAGCCAAGATGATCACGTAGCGGGTTTCTCCTACGAGCAGTACTTC
12	.	.	TRBJ1-2	TRBV28	CASSPSTEGYTF	TGTGCCAGCAGTCCGTCAACCGAGGGCTACACCTTC
14	.	TRBD1	TRBJ2-3	TRBV2	CASSPRTGTDTQYF	TGTGCCAGCAGTCCGAGGACAGGGACAGATACGCAGTATTTT
16	few	.	TRBJ1-1	TRBV6-2/TRBV6-3	CASSTFYSSTHTEAFF	TGTGCCAGCAGCACCTTTTACTCTAGCACCCACACTGAAGCTTTCTTT
15	.	.	TRBJ1-4	TRBV4-3	CASSHQQGYGEKLFF	TGCGCCAGCAGCCATCAACAGGGTTACGGTGAAAAACTGTTTTTT